This T cell receptor beta chain emerged from a study of shared clonotypes between healthy human individuals. About this clone: Its antigen is unidentified.

Findings and caveats of the study: Relative to clonotypes present in all four donors, those not shared had lower generation probabilities.

The CDR3 is made up of 14 amino acids. V was pared by 1 base and J by 5 bases, with 11 bases between. Germline assignment: CDR1 MNHNS and CDR2 SASEGT. Method: immunoSEQ multiplex PCR; TCRdb's copy keeps in-frame clones and lacks some. The sample lists around 2.3 million clones; roughly 95% were seen once. The TCR originated in a man aged 18 to 29 in good health. The genes are TRBV6-1 and TRBJ2-5, with D perhaps matching TRBD2 (6 bases). Sequencing used naive CD4+ T cells sorted from blood. Noted subset: CD45RA+ positively selected. CDR3 sequence reads: CASSEVEGGETQYF. CDR3 in DNA: TGTGCCAGCAGTGAAGTGGAGGGCGGTGAGACCCAGTACTTC.